This TCR beta chain was sequenced in a study of T cells in Graves' hyperthyroidism and ophthalmopathy. The overall study: Upon initial diagnosis and before any treatment, peripheral blood was collected.

Using RNA transcripts as the source, TCR beta CDR3 regions were amplified. The HTBI primer set drove a first-round RT-PCR of the TCR CDR3. MiXCR was run by TCRdb on the multiplex PCR reads, yielding one entry per CDR3 protein. The sample contains 700,000 or so distinct CDR3 sequences, about 17% of which appear only once. J lost 7 bases, V lost 5 bases, and 12 bases had no gene match. CDR1 and CDR2 from the germline V gene are SEHNR and FQNEAQ (reference sequence). This CDR3 region has 15 residues. This clonotype has only a few counts. The TCR comes from a young man with Graves' hyperthyroidism. V is TRBV7-9 and J is TRBJ1-2, with TRBD1 matching over 8 bases. The sample taken for sequencing was blood. The CDR3 protein is CASSPTAGGAGGYTF. The DNA for the CDR3 is TGTGCCAGCAGCCCCACGGCAGGGGGCGCGGGTGGCTACACCTTC.